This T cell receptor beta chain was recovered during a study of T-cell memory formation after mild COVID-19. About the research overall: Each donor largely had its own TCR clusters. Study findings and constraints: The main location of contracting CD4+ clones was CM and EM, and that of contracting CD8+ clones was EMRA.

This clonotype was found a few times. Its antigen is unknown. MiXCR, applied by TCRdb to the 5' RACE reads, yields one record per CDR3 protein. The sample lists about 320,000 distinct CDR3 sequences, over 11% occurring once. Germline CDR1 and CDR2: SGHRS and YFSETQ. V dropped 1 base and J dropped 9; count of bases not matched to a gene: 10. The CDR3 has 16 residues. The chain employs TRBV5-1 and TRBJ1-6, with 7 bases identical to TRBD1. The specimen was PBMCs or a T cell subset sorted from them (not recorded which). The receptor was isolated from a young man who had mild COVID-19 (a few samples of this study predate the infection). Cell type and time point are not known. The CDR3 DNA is TGCGCCAGCAGCTTGAACGGGGGGACAGCGGGTTCACCCCTCCACTTT. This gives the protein CASSLNGGTAGSPLHF.